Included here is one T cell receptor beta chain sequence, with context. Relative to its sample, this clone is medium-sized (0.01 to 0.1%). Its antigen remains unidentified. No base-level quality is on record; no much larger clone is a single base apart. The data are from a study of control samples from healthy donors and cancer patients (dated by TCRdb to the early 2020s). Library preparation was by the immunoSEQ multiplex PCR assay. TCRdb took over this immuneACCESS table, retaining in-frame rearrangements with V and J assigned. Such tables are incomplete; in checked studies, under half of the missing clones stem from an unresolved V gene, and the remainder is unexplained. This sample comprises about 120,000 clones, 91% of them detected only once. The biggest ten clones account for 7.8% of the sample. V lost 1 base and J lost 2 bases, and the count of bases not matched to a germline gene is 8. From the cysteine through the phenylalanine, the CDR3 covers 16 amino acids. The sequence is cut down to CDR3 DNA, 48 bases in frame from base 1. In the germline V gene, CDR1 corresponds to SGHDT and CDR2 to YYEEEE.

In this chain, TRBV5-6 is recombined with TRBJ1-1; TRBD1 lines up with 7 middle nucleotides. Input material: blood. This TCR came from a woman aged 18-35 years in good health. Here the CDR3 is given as CASSLFGKGGNTEAFF. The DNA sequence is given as TGTGCCAGCAGCTTGTTTGGGAAAGGGGGCAACACTGAAGCTTTCTTT.